The sequence of this T cell receptor (beta chain) was determined in a study of T cell repertoires in cytomegalovirus infection. Background on the study: Well-studied HLA-B-restricted CMV epitopes were used in the study alongside recently identified HLA-C-restricted ones. Public signatures in TCR beta pointed to CMV infection and matching HLA type.

TCRdb redid the calling of the reads with MiXCR, one entry per CDR3 protein. Of approximately 500,000 distinct CDR3 sequences listed, 25% to 35% were seen once; the top ten hold roughly 17%. This clonotype has more than one count but fewer than ten. Its antigen is still unknown. From germline, CDR1 is MNHEY and CDR2 SVGAGI. There are 15 residues in the CDR3. The ends lost 4 bases at V and 3 bases at J; junction bases unmatched: 3. The sample here was cultured PBMCs, taken from culture after CMV antigen stimulation. This rearrangement joins TRBV6-5 to TRBJ1-1; 12 bases match TRBD1. The receptor was derived from a human donor in good health (CMV status not recorded). Some clones in this sample may be carry-over from other donors' samples. DNA for the CDR3: TGTGCCAGCAGTTTGGGACAGGGGGCTGACACTGAAGCTTTCTTT. This sequence encodes CASSLGQGADTEAFF.